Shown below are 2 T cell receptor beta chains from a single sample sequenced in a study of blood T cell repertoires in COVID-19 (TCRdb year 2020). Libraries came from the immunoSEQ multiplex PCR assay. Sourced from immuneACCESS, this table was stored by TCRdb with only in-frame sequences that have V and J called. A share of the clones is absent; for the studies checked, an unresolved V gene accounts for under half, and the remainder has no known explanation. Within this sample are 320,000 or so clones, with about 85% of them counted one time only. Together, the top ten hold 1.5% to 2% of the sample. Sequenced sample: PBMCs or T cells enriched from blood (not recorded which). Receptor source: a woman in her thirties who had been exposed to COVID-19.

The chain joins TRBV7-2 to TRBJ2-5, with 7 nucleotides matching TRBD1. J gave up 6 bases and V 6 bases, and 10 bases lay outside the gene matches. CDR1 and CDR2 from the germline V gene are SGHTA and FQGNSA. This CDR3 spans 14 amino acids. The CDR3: CASSSGQYAKTQYF. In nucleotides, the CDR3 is TGTGCCAGCAGTTCGGGACAGTATGCTAAGACCCAGTACTTC.

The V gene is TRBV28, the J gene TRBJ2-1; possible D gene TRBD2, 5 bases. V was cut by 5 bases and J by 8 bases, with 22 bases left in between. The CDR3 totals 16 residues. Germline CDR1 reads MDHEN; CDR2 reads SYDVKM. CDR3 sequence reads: CASSTPGQLASHEQFF. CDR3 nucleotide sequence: TGTGCCAGCAGTACGCCCGGTCAGCTAGCATCCCATGAGCAGTTCTTC.